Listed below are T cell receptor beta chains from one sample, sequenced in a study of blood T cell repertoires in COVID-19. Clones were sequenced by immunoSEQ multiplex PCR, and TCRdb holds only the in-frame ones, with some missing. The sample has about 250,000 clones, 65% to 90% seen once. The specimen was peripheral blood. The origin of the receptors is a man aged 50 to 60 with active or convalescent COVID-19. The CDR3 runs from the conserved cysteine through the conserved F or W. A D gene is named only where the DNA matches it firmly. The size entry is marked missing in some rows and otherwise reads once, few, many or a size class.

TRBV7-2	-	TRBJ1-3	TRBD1	CASSPGGGASGNTIYF	TGTGCCAGCAGCCCAGGGGGTGGGGCCTCTGGAAACACCATATATTTT
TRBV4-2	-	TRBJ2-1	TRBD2	CASGTSPYNEQFF	TGTGCCAGCGGGACTAGCCCCTACAATGAGCAGTTCTTC
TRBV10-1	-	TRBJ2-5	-	CASSESSGGLETQYF	TGCGCCAGCAGTGAGTCGAGCGGTGGTCTAGAGACCCAGTACTTC
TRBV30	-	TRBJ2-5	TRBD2	CAWSEGTSPYQETQYF	TGTGCCTGGAGTGAAGGGACTAGTCCGTATCAAGAGACCCAGTACTTC
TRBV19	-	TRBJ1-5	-	CASSTVRNQPQHF	TGTGCCAGTAGCACAGTCAGGAATCAGCCCCAGCATTTT
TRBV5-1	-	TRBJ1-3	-	CASSLEGVRGNTIYF	TGCGCCAGCAGCTTGGAGGGGGTACGTGGAAACACCATATATTTT
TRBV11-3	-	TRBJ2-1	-	CASSLSRPGSKGDEQFF	TGTGCCAGCAGCTTAAGTAGACCCGGGTCCAAAGGGGATGAGCAGTTCTTC
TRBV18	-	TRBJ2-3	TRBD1	CASSGQGAITDTQYF	TGTGCCAGCTCCGGACAGGGGGCGATCACAGATACGCAGTATTTT
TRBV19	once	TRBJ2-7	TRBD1	CASSIDRGQVYF	TGTGCCAGTAGTATAGATCGCGGACAGGTGTACTTC
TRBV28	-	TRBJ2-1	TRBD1	CASSSFPGQSSYNEQFF	TGTGCCAGCAGTTCCTTCCCGGGACAGAGCTCCTACAATGAGCAGTTCTTC
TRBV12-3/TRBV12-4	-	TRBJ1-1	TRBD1	CASSIDRAARAFF	TGTGCCAGCAGTATTGACAGGGCCGCTAGGGCTTTCTTT
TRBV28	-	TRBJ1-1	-	CASSLFAGALSEAFF	TGTGCCAGCAGTTTATTTGCGGGGGCTTTGTCTGAAGCTTTCTTT
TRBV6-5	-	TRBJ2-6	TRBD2	CASRGDGANVLTF	TGTGCCAGCCGGGGGGATGGGGCCAACGTCCTGACTTTC
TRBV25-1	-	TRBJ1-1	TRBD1	CASSSWDRGRGDTEAFF	TGTGCCAGCAGTTCCTGGGACAGGGGCCGGGGGGACACTGAAGCTTTCTTT
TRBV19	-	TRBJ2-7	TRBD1	CATARRQGYEQYF	TGTGCCACCGCTCGACGACAGGGCTACGAGCAGTACTTC
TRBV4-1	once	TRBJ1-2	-	CASSQSTGVGGYTF	TGCGCCAGCAGCCAATCCACGGGGGTCGGAGGCTACACCTTC
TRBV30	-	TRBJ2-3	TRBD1	CAWSSTGLSTDTQYF	TGTGCCTGGAGCTCGACAGGGTTAAGCACAGATACGCAGTATTTT
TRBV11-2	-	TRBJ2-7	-	CASSLPFYEQYF	TGTGCCAGCAGCTTACCCTTCTACGAGCAGTACTTC
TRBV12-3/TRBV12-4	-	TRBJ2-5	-	CASSFTGSETQYF	TGTGCCAGCAGTTTTACAGGGTCAGAGACCCAGTACTTC
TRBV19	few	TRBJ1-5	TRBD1	CASRRDRASNQPQHF	TGTGCCAGTAGGAGGGACAGGGCCTCTAATCAGCCCCAGCATTTT
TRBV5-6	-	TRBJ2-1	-	CASSLNSLNEQFF	TGTGCCAGCAGCTTAAACTCCCTCAATGAGCAGTTCTTC
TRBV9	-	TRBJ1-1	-	CASSQYMNTEAFF	TGTGCCAGCTCCCAGTACATGAACACTGAAGCTTTCTTT
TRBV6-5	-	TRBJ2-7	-	CASSHSYEQYF	TGTGCCAGCAGCCATTCCTACGAGCAGTACTTC
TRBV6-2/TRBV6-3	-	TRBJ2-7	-	CASSRGLPYEQYF	TGTGCCAGCAGTAGGGGGTTACCCTACGAGCAGTACTTC
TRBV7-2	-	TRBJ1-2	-	CASSYRVNNYGYTF	TGTGCCAGCAGCTACAGGGTCAATAACTATGGCTACACCTTC
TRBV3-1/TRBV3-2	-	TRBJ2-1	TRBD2	CASSYGGGKNEQFF	TGTGCCAGCAGTTATGGCGGGGGGAAAAATGAGCAGTTCTTC
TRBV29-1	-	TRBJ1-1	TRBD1	CSVEKDRATAEAFF	TGCAGCGTTGAAAAGGACAGGGCGACGGCTGAAGCTTTCTTT
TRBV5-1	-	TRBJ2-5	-	CASSFTGASGETQYF	TGCGCCAGCAGCTTCACGGGGGCTAGCGGAGAGACCCAGTACTTC
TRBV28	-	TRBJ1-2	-	CASSLGGRGSLSGYTF	TGTGCCAGCAGTTTAGGCGGCCGGGGATCACTGTCTGGCTACACCTTC
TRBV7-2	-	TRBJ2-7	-	CASSLVPGTYEQYF	TGTGCCAGCAGCTTAGTACCAGGGACCTACGAGCAGTACTTC
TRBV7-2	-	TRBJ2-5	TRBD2	CASSLTSGRAVEETQYF	TGTGCCAGCAGCTTGACTAGCGGGAGGGCGGTCGAAGAGACCCAGTACTTC
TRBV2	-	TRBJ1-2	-	CASKQDVGPRYGYTF	TGTGCCAGCAAACAGGACGTAGGTCCTCGCTATGGCTACACCTTC
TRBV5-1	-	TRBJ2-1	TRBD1	CASSLGQGASFF	TGCGCCAGCAGCTTGGGACAGGGGGCCTCGTTCTTC
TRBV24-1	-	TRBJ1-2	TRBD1	CATSGGTGDDYGYTF	TGTGCCACCAGTGGTGGGACAGGGGATGACTATGGCTACACCTTC
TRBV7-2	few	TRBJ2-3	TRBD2	CASSLASSGRDTQYF	TGTGCCAGCAGCTTAGCATCTAGCGGGAGGGATACGCAGTATTTT
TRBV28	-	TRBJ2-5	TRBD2	CASSPAGGEETQYF	TGTGCCAGCAGTCCCGCGGGGGGGGAAGAGACCCAGTACTTC
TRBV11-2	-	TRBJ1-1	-	CASSLVGRNTEAFF	TGTGCCAGCAGCTTAGTGGGCAGAAACACTGAAGCTTTCTTT
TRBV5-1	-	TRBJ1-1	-	CASSTGLEAFF	TGCGCCAGCAGCACCGGACTTGAAGCTTTCTTT
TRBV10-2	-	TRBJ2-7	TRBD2	CATTPGGSYEQYF	TGCGCTACGACCCCGGGGGGGTCCTACGAGCAGTACTTC
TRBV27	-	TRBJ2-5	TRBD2	CASSLTGRAWETQYF	TGTGCCAGCAGTTTAACCGGGAGGGCGTGGGAGACCCAGTACTTC
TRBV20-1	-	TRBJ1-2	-	CSVAGAGYTF	TGCAGTGTCGCAGGGGCAGGCTACACCTTC
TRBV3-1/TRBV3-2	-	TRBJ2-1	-	CASSQSPPEQFF	TGTGCCAGCAGCCAAAGCCCCCCCGAGCAGTTCTTC
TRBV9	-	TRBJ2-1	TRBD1	CASSVGTGVNEQFF	TGTGCCAGCAGCGTAGGGACAGGAGTCAATGAGCAGTTCTTC
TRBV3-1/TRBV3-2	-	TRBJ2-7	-	CASSHGIMSYEQYF	TGTGCCAGCAGCCACGGGATAATGAGCTACGAGCAGTACTTC
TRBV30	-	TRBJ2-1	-	CAWNMGANYNEQFF	TGTGCCTGGAACATGGGAGCGAACTACAATGAGCAGTTCTTC
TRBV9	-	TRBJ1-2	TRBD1	CASSALTGGDGYTF	TGTGCCAGCAGCGCACTGACAGGGGGCGATGGCTACACCTTC
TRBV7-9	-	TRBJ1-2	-	CASSPPRGLRGYTF	TGTGCCAGCAGCCCCCCCCGGGGATTGAGGGGCTACACCTTC
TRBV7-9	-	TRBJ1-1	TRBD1	CASSPGTGSTEAFF	TGTGCCAGCAGCCCCGGGACAGGGTCCACTGAAGCTTTCTTT
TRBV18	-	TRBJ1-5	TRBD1	CASSPQNRDRRYQPQHF	TGTGCCAGCTCACCGCAGAACCGGGACAGGCGTTATCAGCCCCAGCATTTT
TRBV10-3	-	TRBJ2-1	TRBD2	CAISPSGRSHEQFF	TGTGCCATCAGCCCTAGCGGGAGGTCCCATGAGCAGTTCTTC
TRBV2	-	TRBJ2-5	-	CASSTGETQYF	TGTGCCAGCAGTACGGGAGAGACCCAGTACTTC
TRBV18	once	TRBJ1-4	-	CASSPMQDEKLFF	TGTGCCAGCTCACCCATGCAGGATGAAAAACTGTTTTTT
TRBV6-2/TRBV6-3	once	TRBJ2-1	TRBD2	CASSYSLSSSGEEQFF	TGTGCCAGCAGTTACTCCCTAAGTTCTAGCGGGGAAGAGCAGTTCTTC
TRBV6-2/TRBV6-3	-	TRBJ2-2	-	CASSPFLGGNTGELFF	TGTGCCAGCAGCCCATTTTTGGGAGGGAACACCGGGGAGCTGTTTTTT